This T cell receptor (beta chain) was sequenced during a study of blood T cell repertoires in COVID-19. In the study overall: The United States, Italy and Spain were the sources of the acute and convalescent COVID-19 samples.

Method: immunoSEQ multiplex PCR; TCRdb's copy keeps in-frame clones and lacks some. The table has some 150,000 clones, around 83% seen once. The CDR3 sequence is 14 residues long. Germline V CDR1 and CDR2: SNHLY, FYNNEI. The ends lost 8 bases at V and 3 bases at J; junction bases unmatched: 6. The TCR comes from a woman older than 75 in a cohort sampled during active or convalescent COVID-19. This chain connects TRBV2 to TRBJ2-2; TRBD2 agrees at 7 bases. Sequencing was done on a sample of peripheral blood. CDR3 sequence reads: CASYGLGHTGELFF. The CDR3 DNA reads as TGTGCCAGCTACGGACTAGGCCACACCGGGGAGCTGTTTTTT.